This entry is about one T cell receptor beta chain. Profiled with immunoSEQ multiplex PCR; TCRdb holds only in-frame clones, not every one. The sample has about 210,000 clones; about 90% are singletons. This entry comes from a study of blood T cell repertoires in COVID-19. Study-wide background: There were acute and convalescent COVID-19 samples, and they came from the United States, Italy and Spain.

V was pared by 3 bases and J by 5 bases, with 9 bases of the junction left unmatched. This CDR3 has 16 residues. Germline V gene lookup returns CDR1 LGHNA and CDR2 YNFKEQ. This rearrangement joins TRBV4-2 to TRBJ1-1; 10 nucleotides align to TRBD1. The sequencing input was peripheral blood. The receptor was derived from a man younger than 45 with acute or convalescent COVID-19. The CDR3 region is CASSQLTGGRGTEAFF. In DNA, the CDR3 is TGTGCCAGCAGCCAGTTGACAGGGGGCCGGGGGACTGAAGCTTTCTTT.